This TCR beta chain was recorded in a study of memory CD4+ T cells and cytomegalovirus serostatus. General study findings and limits: Of roughly 180 reported CMV TCRbeta sequences, under 80 were found in memory CD4+ repertoires.

In the authors' workflow: After removing out-of-frame reads, over 2 million distinct TCRbeta sequences remained. Produced via immunoSEQ multiplex PCR; TCRdb's table is partial and in-frame only. V and J calls and clone size come straight from that table; D and trimming were deduced from the DNA. The profile shows approximately 40,000 clones, roughly 79% of them singletons. The CDR3 extends over 14 amino acids. Trimming took 1 base from V and 6 from J; bases not matched to a gene: 2. CDR1 and CDR2 (germline): SGHNT, YENEEA. Single viable CD3+CD4+CD8-CD45RO+ cells were sorted as the memory CD4+ T cells. Positive selection with CD4 microbeads enriched total CD4+ T cells. Concerning this clone: Antigen unknown.

The TCR originated in an adult in good health and CMV-seronegative. Material for sequencing was memory CD4+ T cells from blood. V gene TRBV11-3 combines with J gene TRBJ2-1; TRBD1 agrees at 8 bases. CDR3 DNA sequence: TGTGCCAGCAGCTTAGGTACAGGGGGCAATGAGCAGTTCTTC. It codes for CASSLGTGGNEQFF. The full variable domain, its missing parts supplied by reference TRBV11-3 and TRBJ2-1, is EAGVVQSPRYKIIEKKQPVAFWCNPISGHNTLYWYLQNLGQGPELLIRYENEEAVDDSQLPKDRFSAERLKGVDSTLKIQPAELGDSAVYLCASSLGTGGNEQFFGPGTRLTVL.